One sample yielded the 8 T cell receptor beta chains listed below, sequenced in a study of chemoradiotherapy in HPV16-positive cancers. TCRdb keeps only in-frame clones here, not all; method: immunoSEQ multiplex PCR. The table shows tens of thousands of clones, with approximately 84% occurring only once. This specimen was blood, taken from a patient who underwent chemoradiotherapy. Receptors originate from a human donor with HPV-associated anogenital cancer.

On this clone itself: The junction and the germline gene differ at one end; a read error may be behind it. V gene TRBV30 combines with J gene TRBJ1-5, with D possibly being TRBD1 (6 bases). CDR3 size: 13 residues. Germline V gene data show CDR1 as GTSNPN and CDR2 as SVGIG (reference sequence). This CDR3 is CAWSVSLNRVMEF. The CDR3 DNA reads as TGTGCCTGGAGTGTTTCCTTGAACAGGGTTATGGAGTTT.

V is TRBV5-1 and J is TRBJ2-3, with 7 positions matching TRBD1. Per the germline V gene, CDR1 is SGHRS and CDR2 is YFSETQ. CDR3 length: 15 amino acids. V was pared by 4 bases and J by 1 base, with 6 bases of the junction left unmatched. The CDR3 DNA sequence: TGCGCCAGCAGCCCCGACAGGGCCGGCACAGATACGCAGTATTTT. Translated, it gives CASSPDRAGTDTQYF.

CDR3 residues: CARRDYRSYEQYF. For the CDR3, the DNA is TGTGCCAGGCGGGACTACAGGTCGTACGAGCAGTACTTC. The chain links TRBV2 to TRBJ2-7, with 7 bases lining up with TRBD2. Germline values: CDR1 SNHLY, CDR2 FYNNEI. The CDR3 sequence is 13 residues long. The junction had 9 bases not matched to a gene; V was cut back by 9 bases and J by 4 bases.

This clone was seen just once. V and J are TRBV21-1 and TRBJ1-1. TRBV21-1 is a pseudogene locus. The CDR3 consists of 17 residues. The CDR3 is CASSKDGESRVNTEAFF. The CDR3 bases are TGTGCCAGCAGCAAAGACGGAGAGAGTCGGGTGAACACTGAAGCTTTCTTT.

The V gene is TRBV27, the J gene TRBJ1-2; perhaps TRBD1 as D (5 bases). The CDR3 has 20 amino acids. Per the germline V gene, CDR1 is MNHEY and CDR2 is SMNVEV (reference sequence). V lost 5 bases, J lost 2 bases, and 30 bases lay in between. The CDR3 reads CASSASRFRDAKRENYGYTF. As DNA, the CDR3 is TGTGCCAGCAGTGCCTCCAGATTCCGGGACGCAAAAAGGGAAAACTATGGCTACACCTTC.

The chain has TRBV5-4 and TRBJ2-5, with 8 bases that match TRBD2. Germline CDR1 SGHNT, CDR2 YYREEE (reference sequence). V lost 7 bases, J lost 4 bases, and 12 bases stayed unmatched. This CDR3 is built from 15 residues. CDR3 protein: CASGLAGRPRETQYF. Here the CDR3 DNA reads TGTGCCAGCGGGTTAGCGGGGAGACCGAGAGAGACCCAGTACTTC.

The chain employs TRBV6-5 and TRBJ2-5; the match to TRBD2 covers 10 bases. V trimming: 0 bases; J trimming: 0 bases; junction bases outside the gene matches: 1. The CDR3 extends over 16 amino acids. CDR1 is MNHEY and CDR2 is SVGAGI in the germline V gene. The CDR3: CASSYSLAGDQETQYF. DNA for the CDR3: TGTGCCAGCAGTTACTCGCTAGCGGGGGACCAAGAGACCCAGTACTTC.

CDR3 nucleotides: TGTGCCAGCAGTGAAGATGGGACAGCTAGCTATGGCTACACCTTC. Translating it yields CASSEDGTASYGYTF. This chain joins TRBV6-1 and TRBJ1-2; 7 bases are a match to TRBD1. Germline V gives CDR1 MNHNS, CDR2 SASEGT. The CDR3 sequence is 15 residues long. V was clipped by 1 base and J by 4 bases; unmatched bases: 6.